This TCR beta chain came from a study of Tregs in tolerant kidney transplant recipients. Repertoires were generated with immunoSEQ multiplex PCR, while TCRdb's copy carries only in-frame clones and drops some. The sample has tens of thousands of clones, approximately 94% seen once; the top ten hold 1.5% to 2%. The nonmyeloablative bone marrow transplants came from related graft donors, with transient mixed chimerism. This clonotype originated in a human patient who received a combined kidney and bone marrow transplant. The graft donor may be the source of some T cells. Sample: CD4+ T cells from blood (PBMCs), taken 12 months after the transplant.

The DNA of the CDR3 is TGCGCCAGCAGCCAAGTTCCTAGCGGAACCGGGGAGCTGTTTTTT. Residues: CASSQVPSGTGELFF. V and J are TRBV4-3 and TRBJ2-2; 7 nucleotides agree with TRBD2. CDR3 length: 15 residues. The germline V gene has CDR1 LGHNA and CDR2 YSLEER. Losses at the gene ends were 1 base for V and 5 bases for J; bases not matched to a gene: 4.